The rows below give T cell receptor beta chains drawn from one sample of a study of brain metastases from non-small cell lung cancer. Clones were sequenced by immunoSEQ multiplex PCR, and TCRdb holds only the in-frame ones, with some missing. Of under 6,000 clones detected, about 88% appear once; the ten largest clones hold about an eighth. Material: tissue from a brain metastasis. The receptors shown here come from a donor at least 40 years old with non-small cell lung cancer. Both conserved end residues are part of each CDR3. The order of the fields is V gene, D gene, clone size, J gene, CDR3 protein, CDR3 DNA. A D gene is named only where the DNA matches it firmly. Rows may omit the clone size; those that give it use once, few, many or a size class.

TRBV2	TRBD2	NA	TRBJ2-1	CANSLADYNEQFF	TGTGCCAACAGTCTAGCGGACTACAATGAGCAGTTCTTC
TRBV7-9	NA	NA	TRBJ2-6	CASSLAGGSGANVLTF	TGTGCCAGCAGCTTAGCGGGAGGCTCTGGGGCCAACGTCCTGACTTTC
TRBV21-1	NA	once	TRBJ2-3	CASRPAGGLRASTDTQYF	TGTGCTAGCAGACCAGCGGGTGGCTTAAGAGCCTCCACAGATACGCAGTATTTT
TRBV7-9	NA	NA	TRBJ1-1	CVSSFWPTQAFF	TGTGTCAGCAGCTTCTGGCCGACTCAAGCTTTCTTT
TRBV2	NA	NA	TRBJ2-7	CASSDFYEQYF	TGTGCCAGCAGTGACTTCTACGAGCAGTACTTC
TRBV30	TRBD2	NA	TRBJ2-1	CAWTSGREAHEQFF	TGTGCCTGGACTAGCGGGAGGGAGGCCCATGAGCAGTTCTTC
TRBV6-5	TRBD2	NA	TRBJ2-3	CASSRLAGDPDTQYF	TGTGCCAGCAGCAGACTAGCGGGAGACCCAGATACGCAGTATTTT
TRBV4-1	TRBD1	NA	TRBJ2-7	CASSLGTGEGYEQYF	TGCGCCAGCAGCCTCGGGACAGGGGAGGGCTACGAGCAGTACTTC
TRBV11-3	NA	NA	TRBJ2-5	CASSLGDTQETQYF	TGTGCCAGCAGCTTAGGGGACACCCAAGAGACCCAGTACTTC
TRBV6-6	TRBD2	NA	TRBJ2-1	CASSYSSLAGSNEQFF	TGTGCCAGCAGTTACTCGAGCCTAGCGGGATCCAATGAGCAGTTCTTC
TRBV5-4	NA	NA	TRBJ2-1	CASSLGDSYNEQFF	TGTGCCAGCAGCTTGGGCGACTCCTACAATGAGCAGTTCTTC
TRBV5-6	NA	NA	TRBJ2-2	CASSLWGYTGKLFF	TGTGCCAGCAGCTTGTGGGGGTACACCGGGAAGCTGTTTTTT